A single sample gave rise to the 15 T cell receptor beta chains below, sequenced in a study of blood T cell repertoires in COVID-19. Assay: immunoSEQ multiplex PCR; the TCRdb copy retains only in-frame clones and omits some. Seen here are about 410,000 clones, about nine tenths observed once, and the top ten hold approximately 1.5%. The sample taken for sequencing was peripheral blood. The receptor source for this set is a woman in her 30s with active or convalescent COVID-19.

The rearrangement uses TRBV5-8 and TRBJ2-3; D may be TRBD2 (5 bases). The CDR3 is 15 residues long. Germline CDR1 and CDR2: SGHTS and YDEGEE. The V end lost 0 bases, the J end lost 1 base, and 9 bases lay between the germline ends. The CDR3, as DNA: TGTGCCAGCAGCTTGGCGGTGGGAGGCACAGATACGCAGTATTTT. Amino acid sequence: CASSLAVGGTDTQYF.

This rearrangement joins TRBV5-1 to TRBJ1-1, with 8 bases identical to TRBD1. Looked up from germline, CDR1 is SGHRS and CDR2 is YFSETQ. V shed 4 bases and J 0 bases; nucleotides not matched to a gene: 8. CDR3 length equals 16 residues. DNA for the CDR3: TGCGCCAGCAGCATCGGACAGGGACTTATGAACACTGAAGCTTTCTTT. Protein sequence: CASSIGQGLMNTEAFF.

The rearrangement joins TRBV2 to TRBJ2-3, with TRBD1 matching over 7 bases. This CDR3 spans 17 amino acids. Germline V gene sequence: CDR1 SNHLY, CDR2 FYNNEI. V shed 0 bases, J shed 2 bases, and the junction held 8 bases outside the gene matches. This CDR3 is CASSEAATGANTDTQYF. CDR3 coding DNA: TGTGCCAGCAGTGAAGCGGCAACAGGGGCGAACACAGATACGCAGTATTTT. The variable domain in full, with the rest retrieved from reference TRBV2 and TRBJ2-3, is EPEVTQTPSHQVTQMGQEVILRCVPISNHLYFYWYRQILGQKVEFLVSFYNNEISEKSEIFDDQFSVERPDGSNFTLKIRSTKLEDSAMYFCASSEAATGANTDTQYFGPGTRLTVL.

The chain carries TRBV27 and TRBJ1-1; 9 bases align to TRBD1. CDR3 size: 15 residues. The germline gives CDR1 MNHEY, CDR2 SMNVEV (reference sequence). V trimming: 5 bases; J trimming: 3 bases; junction bases outside the gene matches: 7. DNA of the CDR3: TGTGCCAGCAGTACCTACAGGGGGCAAGACACTGAAGCTTTCTTT. Its protein product is CASSTYRGQDTEAFF.

The CDR3 coding sequence is TGTGCCAGCAGCTCCAGTGGGTCAGCGGGCGGCACAGATACGCAGTATTTT. It translates to CASSSSGSAGGTDTQYF. V is TRBV11-3 and J is TRBJ2-3; tentative D call: TRBD2 (6 bases). Germline V gene sequence: CDR1 SGHNT, CDR2 YENEEA. CDR3 length equals 17 residues. V gave up 4 bases and J gave up 1 base, with 18 bases separating them.

The chain employs TRBV7-9 and TRBJ2-2; TRBD2 matches at 15 bases. The V segment lost 5 bases and the J segment 2 bases; nucleotides outside the gene matches: 3. The CDR3 extends over 17 amino acids. Germline CDR1 SEHNR, CDR2 FQNEAQ (reference sequence). The CDR3 protein is CASSRTSGRANTGELFF. The CDR3, as DNA: TGTGCCAGCAGCCGGACTAGCGGGAGGGCCAACACCGGGGAGCTGTTTTTT.

Many counts were recorded for this clone. The chain employs TRBV12-3 or TRBV12-4 and TRBJ2-7; D is possibly TRBD1 (6 bases). CDR3 length: 13 residues. V lost 5 bases, J lost 5 bases, and 13 bases lay in between. The CDR3 protein is CASSLEQGHEQYF. In DNA, the CDR3 is TGTGCCAGCAGTCTCGAACAGGGTCACGAGCAGTACTTC.

This chain links TRBV29-1 with TRBJ2-1; 12 bases match TRBD1. In germline, CDR1 is SQVTM, CDR2 ANQGSEA. V shed 4 bases and J 7 bases; nucleotides not matched to a gene: 5. The CDR3 contains 14 residues. CDR3 bases: TGCAGCGTTGGGGGACAGGGGGCCGGAAATGAGCAGTTCTTC. Translating gives CSVGGQGAGNEQFF.

This chain links TRBV4-1 with TRBJ1-4; D is possibly TRBD1 (5 bases). Trimming cost V 4 bases and J 8 bases, with 17 bases left between them. The CDR3 length is 15 residues. CDR1 and CDR2 from the germline V gene are MGHRA and YSYEKL. Written as DNA, the CDR3 is TGCGCCAGCAGCCCCCACCAGGGAGGAGGCGAAAAACTGTTTTTT. It is translated as CASSPHQGGGEKLFF.

The V and J genes are TRBV13 and TRBJ2-5; TRBD1 matches 7 bases. The CDR3 sequence is 13 residues long. Trimming removed 5 bases from V and 5 bases from J; junction bases left unmatched: 5. Per germline, CDR1 PRHDT and CDR2 FYEKMQ (reference sequence). The chain's CDR3 is CASSADRDETQYF. Here the CDR3 DNA reads TGTGCCAGCAGCGCCGACAGGGATGAGACCCAGTACTTC.

This chain connects TRBV6-5 to TRBJ2-6, with a possible D match to TRBD1 (6 bases). V shed 4 bases and J shed 3 bases, with 13 bases lying between them. The CDR3 spans 16 residues. Looked up from germline, CDR1 is MNHEY and CDR2 is SVGAGI. Here the CDR3 reads CASSFTTGFGANVLTF. The CDR3, as DNA: TGTGCCAGCAGTTTCACAACAGGGTTTGGGGCCAACGTCCTGACTTTC.

The chain recombines TRBV2 with TRBJ1-5; D is unclear. The CDR3 length is 15 residues. Looked up from germline, CDR1 is SNHLY and CDR2 is FYNNEI. With 9 bases removed from V and 6 bases from J, the gap between germline ends came to 21 bases. This chain's CDR3 is CASTREFISGQPQHF. The CDR3 bases are TGTGCCAGTACGCGTGAGTTTATTTCGGGTCAGCCCCAGCATTTT.

The chain employs TRBV3-1 (or the pseudogene TRBV3-2) and TRBJ1-6; no definite D call. Germline assignment: CDR1 LGHDT and CDR2 YNNKEL (reference sequence). The CDR3 totals 15 residues. Between the trimmed V and J ends, which lost 2 bases and 10 bases, there was a span of 15 bases. The CDR3 loop is CASSQRITVGSPLHF. For the CDR3, the DNA is TGTGCCAGCAGCCAAAGGATTACAGTGGGCTCACCCCTCCACTTT.

This chain links TRBV18 with TRBJ2-7; tentative D call: TRBD2 (6 bases). The CDR3 totals 14 residues. From germline, CDR1 is KGHSH and CDR2 LQKENI. V dropped 3 bases and J dropped 3 bases, with 12 bases sitting between them. The CDR3 DNA reads as TGTGCCAGCTCACCCGGGACTTACAACTACGAGCAGTACTTC. Protein product: CASSPGTYNYEQYF.

The rearrangement uses TRBV29-1 and TRBJ2-3; 7 bases align to TRBD1. There are 16 residues in the CDR3. The V and J ends lost 4 bases and 0 bases, in that order; junction bases with no gene match: 10. Germline loops: CDR1 SQVTM, CDR2 ANQGSEA. The DNA of the CDR3 is TGCAGCGTTGTCCCCTGGGACAGAGAGAGCACAGATACGCAGTATTTT. It yields the protein CSVVPWDRESTDTQYF.